This T cell receptor (beta chain) was retrieved from a study of early T cells in non-severe SARS-CoV-2 infection. TCRdb re-derived calls from the 5' RACE reads in MiXCR, one entry per CDR3 protein. Seen here are some 39,000 distinct CDR3 sequences, approximately 4% observed once, and the top ten hold over 3%. The TCR was taken from an adult who was a healthcare worker with PCR-confirmed SARS-CoV-2 infection or an uninfected control (not recorded which). Sequencing was done on a sample of whole blood.

As DNA, the CDR3 is TGTGCCAGCAGCCCAGAGGGCCCAGGGACTGAAGCTTTCTTT. Amino acids: CASSPEGPGTEAFF. The chain combines TRBV7-9 with TRBJ1-1; a possible D gene is TRBD1 (5 bases). From germline, CDR1 is SEHNR and CDR2 FQNEAQ (reference sequence). The CDR3 consists of 14 residues. Trimming stripped 5 bases from V and 5 bases from J, with 15 bases between.